This T cell receptor (beta chain) is drawn from a study of blood T cell repertoires in COVID-19. Turning to the study itself: Italy, Spain and the United States were the sources of the convalescent and acute COVID-19 samples. T cells, B-cell-depleted T cells, or PBMCs supplied cDNA or gDNA.

How the authors handled the data: Reference gene primers were amplified, and this amplification served to estimate nucleated cell counts. TCRdb's table, derived via immunoSEQ multiplex PCR, lists solely in-frame clones and lacks some. V, J and clone size derive from that table, while D and trimming were established from the DNA sequence. This table holds approximately 160,000 clones, 70% to 90% found once. The CDR3 length is 12 residues. CDR1 and CDR2 from the germline V gene are SNHLY and FYNNEI. Trimming took 5 bases from V and 6 from J, leaving 11 bases between them. Sequencing used peripheral blood. V usage is TRBV2 and J usage is TRBJ2-7; D may be TRBD2 (5 bases). The receptor's source is a woman in her 70s with acute or convalescent COVID-19. For the CDR3, the DNA is TGTGCCAGCAGTACCACCCGGGGCGAGCAGTACTTC. As protein: CASSTTRGEQYF.